What follows is one TCR beta chain and its context. The sample carries other DNA sequences with the same CDR3. The germline CDR1 and CDR2 sequences are LNHDA and SQIVND (reference sequence). Trimming took 3 bases from V and 2 from J; bases not matched to a gene: 2. This CDR3 has 15 residues. This specimen belongs to a study of blood T cell repertoires in COVID-19. Across the study: Samples taken during acute and convalescent COVID-19 were collected in the United States, Italy and Spain. In each case, the material was cDNA or gDNA derived from T cells, B-cell-depleted T cells, or PBMCs.

Original handling: How many nucleated cells were present was estimated from reference gene primer amplification. Here immunoSEQ multiplex PCR was the method, and the copy in TCRdb shows in-frame clones only, minus some. V and J calls and clone size are those listed in that table; D and trimming were worked out from the DNA. The sample shows about 140,000 clones, about 82% of them seen only once. Sequencing was done on a sample of peripheral blood. The TCR was taken from a man aged 50-60 years with acute or convalescent COVID-19. The chain links TRBV19 to TRBJ2-1; 9 bases are shared with TRBD2. The CDR3 protein is CASSIQRGAYNEQFF. The DNA for the CDR3 is TGTGCCAGTAGTATCCAGCGGGGGGCCTACAATGAGCAGTTCTTC.